What follows are 8 T cell receptor beta chains derived from one specimen sequenced in a study of shared clonotypes between healthy human individuals. Profiling relied on immunoSEQ multiplex PCR, and the TCRdb table lists in-frame clones only, not all of them. The table has about 2 million clones, about 94% seen once. Naive CD8 cells, CD45RO-negative and positively selected for CCR7, excluded terminally differentiated effector memory CD45RA+ cells. The sequenced material came from naive CD8+ T cells sorted from blood. All receptors come from a young man in good health.

The chain recombines TRBV5-6 with TRBJ1-6; 8 bases map to TRBD1. CDR3 length equals 17 residues. In germline, CDR1 is SGHDT, CDR2 YYEEEE. The trim removed 1 base at V and 4 bases at J, leaving 7 bases unmatched. CDR3 residues: CASSLLDRGLYNSPLHF. The DNA for the CDR3 is TGTGCCAGCAGCTTGCTCGACAGGGGTTTATATAATTCACCCCTCCACTTT.

The V and J genes are TRBV9 and TRBJ1-1, with 11 bases matching TRBD1. This CDR3 is 15 amino acids long. Trimming cost V 2 bases and J 5 bases; bases outside gene matches: 5. CDR1 SGDLS and CDR2 YYNGEE come from the germline V gene. The CDR3 spells CASSVFGTGGTEAFF. The CDR3 bases are TGTGCCAGCAGCGTCTTCGGGACAGGGGGAACTGAAGCTTTCTTT.

The V gene is TRBV9, the J gene TRBJ1-2; 7 bases agree with TRBD1. CDR3 length: 16 residues. From germline, CDR1 is SGDLS and CDR2 YYNGEE. J was trimmed by 5 bases and V by 3 bases; bases with no gene match: 13. This chain's CDR3 is CASSAPAEGGRYGYTF. The CDR3 DNA reads as TGTGCCAGCAGCGCCCCGGCGGAAGGGGGCAGGTATGGCTACACCTTC.

V and J are TRBV13 and TRBJ2-7; tentatively, D is TRBD1 or TRBD2 (6 bases each). V lost 5 bases to trimming and J lost 1 base, with 12 bases between them. Germline CDR1 and CDR2: PRHDT and FYEKMQ (reference sequence). This CDR3 spans 14 amino acids. The CDR3 sequence: CASSQGTSSYEQYF. Written as DNA, the CDR3 is TGTGCCAGCAGCCAGGGGACTTCTTCCTACGAGCAGTACTTC. The entire variable domain, with the rest obtained from reference TRBV13 and TRBJ2-7, is as follows: AAGVIQSPRHLIKEKRETATLKCYPIPRHDTVYWYQQGPGQDPQFLISFYEKMQSDKGSIPDRFSAQQFSDYHSELNMSSLELGDSALYFCASSQGTSSYEQYFGPGTRLTVT.

J is TRBJ2-7 and V is TRBV27, with D tentatively TRBD1 (5 bases). Trimming left V 5 bases short and J 2 bases short, with 19 bases between. Germline V lookup: CDR1 MNHEY, CDR2 SMNVEV (reference sequence). The length of the CDR3 is 16 residues. The CDR3 region has the DNA TGTGCCAGCAGTGATTTAGGGGTCCTTCGACCCTACGAGCAGTACTTC. This gives the protein CASSDLGVLRPYEQYF.

The chain joins TRBV14 to TRBJ2-3; TRBD2 matches 12 bases. V lost 0 bases and J lost 3; bases outside the gene matches: 7. Germline V gene lookup returns CDR1 SGHDN and CDR2 FVKESK. The CDR3 runs 18 residues. This CDR3 is CASSQDAGLAGITDTQYF. CDR3 nucleotides: TGTGCCAGCAGCCAAGATGCGGGACTAGCGGGTATAACAGATACGCAGTATTTT.

The rearrangement joins TRBV5-1 to TRBJ1-1; 8 bases are shared with TRBD1. The CDR3 is made up of 16 amino acids. Losses at the gene ends were 0 bases for V and 2 bases for J; bases not matched to a gene: 6. Germline V gene sequence: CDR1 SGHRS, CDR2 YFSETQ. The CDR3 spells CASSLGSQGANTEAFF. CDR3 bases: TGCGCCAGCAGCTTGGGATCCCAGGGGGCTAACACTGAAGCTTTCTTT.

The J gene is TRBJ2-7, the V gene TRBV2; D is possibly TRBD1 (5 bases). V was clipped by 8 bases and J by 4 bases, with 18 bases between them. The CDR3 has 14 amino acids. Germline CDR1 is SNHLY and CDR2 is FYNNEI. The CDR3 nucleotides read TGTGCCAGCCAGGGTTTTAGCATCGGATACGAGCAGTACTTC. It translates to CASQGFSIGYEQYF.